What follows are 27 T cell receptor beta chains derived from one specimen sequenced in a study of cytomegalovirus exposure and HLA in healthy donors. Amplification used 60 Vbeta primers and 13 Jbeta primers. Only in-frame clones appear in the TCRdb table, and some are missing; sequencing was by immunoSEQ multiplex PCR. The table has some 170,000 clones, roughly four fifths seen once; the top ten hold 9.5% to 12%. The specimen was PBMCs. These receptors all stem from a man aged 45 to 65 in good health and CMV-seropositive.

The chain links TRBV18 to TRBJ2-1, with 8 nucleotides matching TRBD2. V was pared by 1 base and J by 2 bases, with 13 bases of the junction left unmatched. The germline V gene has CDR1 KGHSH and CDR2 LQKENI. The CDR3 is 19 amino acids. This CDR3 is CASSPLLRNSGTTYNEQFF. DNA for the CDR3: TGTGCCAGCTCACCACTGCTCAGGAATAGCGGGACTACCTACAATGAGCAGTTCTTC.

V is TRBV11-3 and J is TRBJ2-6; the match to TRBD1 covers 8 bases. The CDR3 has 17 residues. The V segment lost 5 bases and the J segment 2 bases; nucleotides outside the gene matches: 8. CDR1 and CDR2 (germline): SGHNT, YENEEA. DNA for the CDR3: TGTGCCAGCAGCGTGACAGGGGTAGGCACTGGGGCCAACGTCCTGACTTTC. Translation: CASSVTGVGTGANVLTF.

The CDR3: CASRGVPSEQYF. CDR3 nucleotide sequence: TGTGCCAGCAGAGGGGTCCCCAGCGAGCAGTACTTC. The chain joins TRBV27 to TRBJ2-5, with a weak D call TRBD1 (5 bases). The J call is uncertain, as TRBJ2-7 better fits the DNA end. CDR1 is MNHEY and CDR2 is SMNVEV in the germline V gene (reference sequence). This CDR3 comprises 12 residues.

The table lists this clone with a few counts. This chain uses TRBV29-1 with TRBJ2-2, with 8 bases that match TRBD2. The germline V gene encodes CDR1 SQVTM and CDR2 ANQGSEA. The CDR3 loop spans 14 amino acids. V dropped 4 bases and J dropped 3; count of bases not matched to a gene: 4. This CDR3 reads CSVGTSFDTGELFF. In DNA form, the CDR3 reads TGCAGCGTTGGGACTAGCTTCGACACCGGGGAGCTGTTTTTT.

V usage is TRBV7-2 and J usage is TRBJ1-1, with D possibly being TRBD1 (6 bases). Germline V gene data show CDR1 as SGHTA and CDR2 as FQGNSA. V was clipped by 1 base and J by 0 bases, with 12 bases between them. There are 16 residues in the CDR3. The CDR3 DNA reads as TGTGCCAGCAGCTTAGATTGGACAGACATGAACACTGAAGCTTTCTTT. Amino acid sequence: CASSLDWTDMNTEAFF.

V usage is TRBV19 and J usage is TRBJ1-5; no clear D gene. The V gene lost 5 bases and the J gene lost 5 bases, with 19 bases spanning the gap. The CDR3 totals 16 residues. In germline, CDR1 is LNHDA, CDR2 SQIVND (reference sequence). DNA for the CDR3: TGTGCCAGTAGTCTGACTGGCACGGTTGAACATCAGCCCCAGCATTTT. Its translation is CASSLTGTVEHQPQHF.

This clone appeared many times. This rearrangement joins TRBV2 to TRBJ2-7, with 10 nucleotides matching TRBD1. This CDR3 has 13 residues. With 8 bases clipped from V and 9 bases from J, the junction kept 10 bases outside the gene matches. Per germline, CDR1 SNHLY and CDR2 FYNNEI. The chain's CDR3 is CASGTDRGSLQYF. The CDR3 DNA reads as TGTGCCAGCGGAACGGACAGGGGGAGTTTGCAGTACTTC.

DNA for the CDR3: TGTGCCAGCAGCTTTGGAGGCAGCTCTGGAAACACCATATATTTT. This encodes CASSFGGSSGNTIYF. V gene TRBV7-2 combines with J gene TRBJ1-3; unclear D gene. The CDR3 has 15 residues. V shed 3 bases and J shed 0 bases, with 9 bases lying between them. CDR1 and CDR2 from the germline V gene are SGHTA and FQGNSA. The full variable domain, completed using reference TRBV7-2 and TRBJ1-3, is GAGVSQSPSNKVTEKGKDVELRCDPISGHTALYWYRQSLGQGLEFLIYFQGNSAPDKSGLPSDRFSAERTGGSVSTLTIQRTQQEDSAVYLCASSFGGSSGNTIYFGEGSWLTVV.

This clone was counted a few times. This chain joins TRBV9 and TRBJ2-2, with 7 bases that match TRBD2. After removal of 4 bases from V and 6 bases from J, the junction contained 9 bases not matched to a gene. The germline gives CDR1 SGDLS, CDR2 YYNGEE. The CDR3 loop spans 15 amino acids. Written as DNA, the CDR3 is TGTGCCAGCAGCTTGTCGGGAGGTCCGGCCGGGGAGCTGTTTTTT. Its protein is CASSLSGGPAGELFF.

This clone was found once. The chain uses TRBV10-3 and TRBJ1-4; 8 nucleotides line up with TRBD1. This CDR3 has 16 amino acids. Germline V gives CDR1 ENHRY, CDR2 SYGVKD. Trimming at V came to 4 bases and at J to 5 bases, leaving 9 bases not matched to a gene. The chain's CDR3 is CAISGGTGVKNEKLFF. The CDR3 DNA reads TGTGCCATCAGTGGGGGGACAGGAGTAAAAAATGAAAAACTGTTTTTT.

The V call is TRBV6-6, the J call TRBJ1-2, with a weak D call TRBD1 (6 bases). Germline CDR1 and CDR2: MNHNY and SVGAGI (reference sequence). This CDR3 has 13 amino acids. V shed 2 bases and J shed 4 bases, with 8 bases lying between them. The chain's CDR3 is CASSYDRSYGYTF. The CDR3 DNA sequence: TGTGCCAGCAGTTACGACAGGAGCTATGGCTACACCTTC.

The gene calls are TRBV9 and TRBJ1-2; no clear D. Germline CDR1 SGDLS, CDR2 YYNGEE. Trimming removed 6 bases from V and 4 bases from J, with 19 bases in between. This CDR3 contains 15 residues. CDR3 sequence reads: CASTLTSGGAYGYTF. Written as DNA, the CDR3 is TGTGCCAGCACCCTAACCAGTGGAGGAGCCTATGGCTACACCTTC.

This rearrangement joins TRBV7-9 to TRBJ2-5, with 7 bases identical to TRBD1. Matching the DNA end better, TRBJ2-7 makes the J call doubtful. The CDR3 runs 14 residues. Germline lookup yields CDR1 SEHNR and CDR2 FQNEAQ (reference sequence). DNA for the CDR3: TGTGCCAGCAGCTTACGGGACAGAAGCTACGAGCAGTACTTC. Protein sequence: CASSLRDRSYEQYF.

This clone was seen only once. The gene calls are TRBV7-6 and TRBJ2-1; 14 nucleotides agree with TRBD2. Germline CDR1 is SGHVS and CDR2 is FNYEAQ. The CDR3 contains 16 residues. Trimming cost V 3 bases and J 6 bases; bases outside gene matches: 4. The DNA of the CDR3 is TGTGCCAGCAGCTTGGGGACTAGCGGGAGCTTCAATGAGCAGTTCTTC. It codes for CASSLGTSGSFNEQFF.

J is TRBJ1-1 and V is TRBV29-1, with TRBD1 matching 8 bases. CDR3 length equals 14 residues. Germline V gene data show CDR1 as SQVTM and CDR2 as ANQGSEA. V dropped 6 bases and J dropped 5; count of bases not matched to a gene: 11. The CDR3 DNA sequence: TGCAGCGTGGACGGTTCAGGGGGCTTGACTGAAGCTTTCTTT. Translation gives CSVDGSGGLTEAFF.

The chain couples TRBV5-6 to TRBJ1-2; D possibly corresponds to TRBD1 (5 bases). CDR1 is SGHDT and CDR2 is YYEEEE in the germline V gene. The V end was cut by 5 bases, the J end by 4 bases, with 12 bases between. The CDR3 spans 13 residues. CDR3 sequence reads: CASRSGLSYGYTF. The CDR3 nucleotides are TGTGCCAGCAGGTCGGGACTCAGCTATGGCTACACCTTC.

The CDR3 DNA follows: TGTGCCTGGAACAGGGAGCTAGGTGAAAAACTGTTTTTT. Residues: CAWNRELGEKLFF. The rearrangement links TRBV30 to TRBJ1-4, with D possibly being TRBD1 (6 bases). Trimming left V 4 bases short and J 7 bases short, with 13 bases between. The germline gives CDR1 GTSNPN, CDR2 SVGIG (reference sequence). The length of the CDR3 is 13 residues.

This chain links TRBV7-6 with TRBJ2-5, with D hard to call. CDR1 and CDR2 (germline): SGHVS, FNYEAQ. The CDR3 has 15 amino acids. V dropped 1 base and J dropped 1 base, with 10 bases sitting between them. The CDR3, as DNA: TGTGCCAGCAGCTTAGTAGGCGGCCGCCAAGAGACCCAGTACTTC. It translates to CASSLVGGRQETQYF.

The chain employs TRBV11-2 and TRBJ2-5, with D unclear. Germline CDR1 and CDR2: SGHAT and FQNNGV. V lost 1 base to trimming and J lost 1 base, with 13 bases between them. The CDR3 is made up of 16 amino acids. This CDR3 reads CASSLVQVGPQETQYF. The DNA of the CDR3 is TGTGCCAGCAGCTTAGTCCAAGTGGGCCCCCAAGAGACCCAGTACTTC.

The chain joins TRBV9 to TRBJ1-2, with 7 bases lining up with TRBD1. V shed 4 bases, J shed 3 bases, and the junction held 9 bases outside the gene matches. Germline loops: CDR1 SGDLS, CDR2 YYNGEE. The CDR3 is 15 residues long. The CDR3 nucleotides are TGTGCCAGCAGCCCGGCCGAGGGGGCGTACTATGGCTACACCTTC. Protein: CASSPAEGAYYGYTF.

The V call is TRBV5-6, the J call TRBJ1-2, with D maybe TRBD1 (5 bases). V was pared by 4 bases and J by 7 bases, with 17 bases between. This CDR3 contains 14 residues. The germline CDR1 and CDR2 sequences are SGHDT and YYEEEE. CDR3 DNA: TGTGCCAGCAGCCTGAGGCCGGGGGGGGGTGGCTACACCTTC. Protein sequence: CASSLRPGGGGYTF.

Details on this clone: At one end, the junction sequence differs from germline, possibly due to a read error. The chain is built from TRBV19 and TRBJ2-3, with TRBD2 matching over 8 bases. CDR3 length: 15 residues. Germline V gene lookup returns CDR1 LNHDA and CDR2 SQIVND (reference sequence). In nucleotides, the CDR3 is TGTGCCAGTAGCATAGCGGGGACTAGCACAGATACGCAGTATTTT. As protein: CASSIAGTSTDTQYF.

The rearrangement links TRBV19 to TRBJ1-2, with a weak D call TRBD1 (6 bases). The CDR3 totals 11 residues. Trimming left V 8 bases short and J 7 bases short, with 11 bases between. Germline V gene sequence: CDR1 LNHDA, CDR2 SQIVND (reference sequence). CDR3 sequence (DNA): TGTGCCAGTTCTACAGGGTCTGGCTACACCTTC. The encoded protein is CASSTGSGYTF.

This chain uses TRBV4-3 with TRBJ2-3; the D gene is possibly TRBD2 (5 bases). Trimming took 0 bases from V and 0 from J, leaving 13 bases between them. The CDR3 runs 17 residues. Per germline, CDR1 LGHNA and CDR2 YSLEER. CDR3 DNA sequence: TGCGCCAGCAGCCAAGATCTGCGCGGGTCTAGCACAGATACGCAGTATTTT. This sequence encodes CASSQDLRGSSTDTQYF.

This CDR3 reads CASAGGWAKNIQYF. The CDR3 DNA reads as TGTGCCAGCGCAGGGGGTTGGGCCAAAAACATTCAGTACTTC. V usage is TRBV19 and J usage is TRBJ2-4; 7 nucleotides agree with TRBD1. V lost 9 bases to trimming and J lost 1 base; unmatched junction nucleotides: 6. CDR1 LNHDA and CDR2 SQIVND come from the germline V gene (reference sequence). The CDR3 is made up of 14 amino acids.

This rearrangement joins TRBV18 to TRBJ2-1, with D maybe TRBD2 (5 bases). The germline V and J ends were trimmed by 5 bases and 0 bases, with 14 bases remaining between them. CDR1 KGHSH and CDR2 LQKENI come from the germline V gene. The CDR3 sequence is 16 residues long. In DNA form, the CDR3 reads TGTGCCAGCTCATCTAGCCAAATAAGCTCCTACAATGAGCAGTTCTTC. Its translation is CASSSSQISSYNEQFF. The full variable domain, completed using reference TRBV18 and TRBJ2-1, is NAGVMQNPRHLVRRRGQEARLRCSPMKGHSHVYWYRQLPEEGLKFMVYLQKENIIDESGMPKERFSAEFPKEGPSILRIQQVVRGDSAAYFCASSSSQISSYNEQFFGPGTRLTVL.

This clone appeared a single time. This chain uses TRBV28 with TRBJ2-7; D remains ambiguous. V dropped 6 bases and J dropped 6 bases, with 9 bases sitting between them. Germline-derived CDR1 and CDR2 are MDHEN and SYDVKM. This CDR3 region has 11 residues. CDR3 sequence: CASSRGPEQYF. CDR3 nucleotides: TGTGCCAGCAGCCGAGGCCCCGAGCAGTACTTC.